Listed here is a single TCR beta chain. The antigen remains unidentified. Looked up from germline, CDR1 is SQVTM and CDR2 is ANQGSEA. The CDR3 is 15 amino acids. The data were obtained in a study of monozygotic twins with inflammatory bowel disease. Findings of the study overall: No one strong IBD-associated signal or clonotype was supported. Variability may have been added to patient repertoires by differing immunosuppressive treatments. TCRbeta inverse Simpson diversity was decreased in IBD patients versus healthy co-twins. It was observed that concordant and discordant twins did not differ in repertoire similarity, possibly given limited power.

After re-calling the 5' RACE reads, TCRdb lists one entry per CDR3 protein, DNA absent. This table lists hundreds of thousands of distinct CDR3 sequences. Sequenced input: blood. The source of this sequence is a human donor with ulcerative colitis or Crohn's disease, or a healthy co-twin of an affected twin (not recorded which). This chain connects TRBV29-1 to TRBJ2-7. The CDR3 protein is CSVEDGQGGSYEQYF.